The sequence of this T cell receptor (beta chain) was determined in a study of OX40 agonist ivuxolimab in advanced cancers. Study context: Every 2 weeks, patients received ivuxolimab intravenously, dosed at 0.01 to 10 mg/kg. A history of anti-PD-1, anti-PD-L1 or anti-CTLA-4 therapy was acceptable, and approximately 39% had some. Whole-study results and caveats: Compared with CD4+, CD8+ T cells on average had more expanded clones. Clones of CD4+ and CD8+ blood T cells grew by week 6 at doses of 0.1 to 3.0 mg/kg.

Note on this clone: Its antigen is as yet unknown.

The CDR3 length is 17 residues. The assay was immunoSEQ multiplex PCR, and TCRdb's table has in-frame clones only and misses some. The sample lists around 31,000 clones; about 85% were seen once. This chain uses TRBV21-1 with TRBJ2-3; the table's D call, TRBD1, was not checked against the DNA. TRBV21-1 is shown as a pseudogene. The sample consisted of CD4+ or CD8+ T cells sorted from blood, taken in a trial of the OX40 agonist ivuxolimab. The TCR comes from an adult with an advanced solid tumor such as melanoma, head and neck, liver or kidney cancer. The CDR3 DNA is TGTGCCAGCAGCAAAAAAGAGGGACAGGGGCTGACAGATACGCAGTATTTT. This sequence encodes CASSKKEGQGLTDTQYF.